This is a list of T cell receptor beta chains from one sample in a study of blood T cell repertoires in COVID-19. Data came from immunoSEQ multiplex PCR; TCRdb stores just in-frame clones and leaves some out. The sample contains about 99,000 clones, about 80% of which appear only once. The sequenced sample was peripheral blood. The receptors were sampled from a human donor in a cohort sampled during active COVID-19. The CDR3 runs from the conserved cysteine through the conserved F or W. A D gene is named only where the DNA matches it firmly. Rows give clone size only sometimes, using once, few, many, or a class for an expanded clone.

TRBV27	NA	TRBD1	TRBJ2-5	CASSFIGTGGSPTQYF	TGTGCCAGCAGTTTTATCGGGACAGGGGGGTCCCCGACCCAGTACTTC
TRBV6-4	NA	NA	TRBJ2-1	CASSDLPPGKQFF	TGTGCCAGCAGTGACTTACCACCCGGGAAGCAGTTCTTC
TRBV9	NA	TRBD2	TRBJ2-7	CASSVGRGAGGREQYF	TGTGCCAGCAGCGTAGGGAGGGGAGCGGGGGGAAGAGAGCAGTACTTC
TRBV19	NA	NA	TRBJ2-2	CASSIVGLGEDTGELFF	TGTGCCAGTAGTATAGTAGGGTTGGGGGAGGACACCGGGGAGCTGTTTTTT
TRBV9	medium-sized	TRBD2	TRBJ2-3	CASSVGVAGALTDTQYF	TGTGCCAGCAGCGTAGGCGTAGCGGGGGCCCTCACAGATACGCAGTATTTT
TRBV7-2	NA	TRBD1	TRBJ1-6	CASSLAGTGNNSPLHF	TGTGCCAGCAGCTTAGCGGGGACAGGGAATAATTCACCCCTCCACTTT
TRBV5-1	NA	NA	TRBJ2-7	CASSLGPGAYEQYF	TGCGCCAGCAGCTTGGGACCGGGTGCCTACGAGCAGTACTTC
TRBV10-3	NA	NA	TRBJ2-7	CAISEPLQGREQYF	TGTGCCATCAGTGAGCCCCTACAGGGCCGCGAGCAGTACTTC
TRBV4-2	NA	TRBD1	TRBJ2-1	CASSQGDRYSYNEQFF	TGTGCCAGCAGCCAAGGGGACAGGTACTCCTACAATGAGCAGTTCTTC
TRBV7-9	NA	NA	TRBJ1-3	CASSVSGGSGNTIYF	TGTGCCAGCAGCGTATCGGGAGGCTCTGGAAACACCATATATTTT
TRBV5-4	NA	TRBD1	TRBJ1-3	CASSLGTDRNTIYF	TGTGCCAGCAGCTTAGGGACAGACAGAAACACCATATATTTT
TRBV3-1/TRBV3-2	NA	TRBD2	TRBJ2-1	CATRLAGGLNEQFF	TGTGCCACCCGACTAGCGGGGGGGCTAAATGAGCAGTTCTTC
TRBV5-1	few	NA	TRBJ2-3	CASSFAGGGAADTQYF	TGCGCCAGCAGCTTCGCTGGAGGGGGGGCTGCAGATACGCAGTATTTT
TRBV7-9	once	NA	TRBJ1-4	CASSLGTLVTNEKLFF	TGTGCCAGCAGCTTGGGGACACTGGTAACTAATGAAAAACTGTTTTTT
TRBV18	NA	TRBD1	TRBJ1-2	CASSPRRGVDYGYTF	TGTGCCAGCTCACCACGCAGGGGGGTGGACTATGGCTACACCTTC
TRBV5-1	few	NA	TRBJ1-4	CASSPFTSGGSEKLFF	TGCGCCAGCAGCCCCTTCACGTCTGGGGGCAGTGAAAAACTGTTTTTT
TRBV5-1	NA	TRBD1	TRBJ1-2	CASHPGGQGDGYTF	TGCGCCAGCCATCCTGGGGGACAGGGAGATGGCTACACCTTC
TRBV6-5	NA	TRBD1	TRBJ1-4	CASIQGGGNEKLFF	TGTGCCAGCATACAGGGGGGAGGTAATGAAAAACTGTTTTTT
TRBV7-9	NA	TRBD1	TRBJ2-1	CASSLARDSRSSYNEQFF	TGTGCCAGCAGCTTAGCGAGGGACAGCCGGAGCTCCTACAATGAGCAGTTCTTC
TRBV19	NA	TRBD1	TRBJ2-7	CASSSRTGGGNPQYYEQYF	TGTGCCAGTAGTTCCCGGACAGGGGGCGGCAACCCACAATACTACGAGCAGTACTTC
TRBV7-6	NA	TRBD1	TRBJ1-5	CASSLEGQGVSQPQHF	TGTGCCAGCAGCTTAGAGGGACAGGGGGTGAGCCAGCCCCAGCATTTT
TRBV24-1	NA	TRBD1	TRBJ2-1	CATSDSRGLRNEQFF	TGTGCCACCAGTGATTCCAGGGGGCTGAGGAATGAGCAGTTCTTC
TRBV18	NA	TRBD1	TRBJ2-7	CASSPTGTAGSYEQYF	TGTGCCAGCTCACCAACCGGGACAGCCGGGTCCTACGAGCAGTACTTC
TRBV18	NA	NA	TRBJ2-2	CASSPTQQSTGELFF	TGTGCCAGCTCACCCACGCAACAGAGCACCGGGGAGCTGTTTTTT
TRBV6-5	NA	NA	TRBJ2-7	CATSTTYEQYF	TGTGCCACTTCGACTACCTACGAGCAGTACTTC
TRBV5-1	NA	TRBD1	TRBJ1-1	CASSLQGVGTEAFF	TGCGCCAGCAGCTTACAGGGGGTTGGCACTGAAGCTTTCTTT